This T cell receptor (beta chain) was profiled in a study of blood T cell repertoires in COVID-19. After removal of 5 bases from V and 2 bases from J, the junction contained 9 bases not matched to a gene. This CDR3 is 15 amino acids long. Germline V gene sequence: CDR1 SEHNR, CDR2 FQNEAQ (reference sequence). Some clones are missing from TCRdb's copy, which holds only in-frame ones; the method was immunoSEQ multiplex PCR. The sample has 400,000 to 500,000 clones, about 88% seen once. Someone with COVID-19 had been met by exposed participants within 2 weeks before study entry. This clone came up once. The receptor's source is a woman between 18 and 30 years old who had been exposed to COVID-19. This chain uses TRBV7-9 with TRBJ2-7; 7 bases align to TRBD1. The source material was PBMCs or T cells enriched from blood (not recorded which). CDR3: CASSPTGTAAYEQYF. The DNA for the CDR3 is TGTGCCAGCAGCCCAACCGGGACAGCCGCCTACGAGCAGTACTTC.